This T cell receptor beta chain is from a study of Graves' ophthalmopathy and Graves' hyperthyroidism. This clonotype came up many times. The authors amplified TCR beta CDR3 regions, and they did so from RNA transcripts for repertoire sequencing. In the first round, RT-PCR was carried out with HTBI primers, and a multiplex PCR formed the second round. One entry per CDR3 protein results from TCRdb running MiXCR on the multiplex PCR reads. Of approximately 700,000 distinct CDR3 sequences listed, roughly two fifths are singletons. The TCR comes from an adult man with Graves' ophthalmopathy. Sequenced input: peripheral blood.

The CDR3 spells CASSVQGTEAFF. In nucleotides, the CDR3 is TGTGCCAGCAGCGTACAGGGAACTGAAGCTTTCTTT. V gene TRBV7-9 combines with J gene TRBJ1-1; perhaps TRBD1 as D (6 bases). Germline V gene sequence: CDR1 SEHNR, CDR2 FQNEAQ (reference sequence). The V gene lost 5 bases and the J gene lost 5 bases, with 9 bases spanning the gap. The CDR3 is 12 residues long.